This T cell receptor (beta chain) came from a study of blood T cells in healthy people across ages. Study details: Template-switching capture recovered about one barcoded beta molecule per two T cells. Overall study results and limits: Samples with more naive T cells showed higher observed beta diversity.

This clonotype was detected a few times. Its antigen is still unknown. Germline V lookup: CDR1 SQVTM, CDR2 ANQGSEA. The CDR3 loop spans 14 amino acids. Trimming left V 5 bases short and J 5 bases short, with 17 bases between. It was with a sample-barcoded 5' primer and a J-beta primer mix that a second PCR of roughly 6 to 12 cycles was run. Every cDNA molecule carried a tag from a template-switch adaptor bearing 12 random nucleotides. In TCRdb, the 5' RACE reads were re-called with MiXCR into one record per CDR3 protein. The data show hundreds of thousands of distinct CDR3 sequences, under 65% seen once.

Material for sequencing was blood. The genes are TRBV29-1 and TRBJ2-3; perhaps D is TRBD1 or TRBD2 (5 bases each). The receptor was isolated from a man aged 55 to 70 in good health. Here the CDR3 reads CSVRGTPRGDTQYF. The CDR3 DNA follows: TGCAGCGTTCGAGGGACCCCGCGAGGAGATACGCAGTATTTT.